This TCR beta chain was sequenced for a study of blood T cell repertoires in COVID-19. CDR1 SNHLY and CDR2 FYNNEI come from the germline V gene. The CDR3 contains 15 residues. Trimming removed 6 bases from V and 3 bases from J, with 15 bases in between. The study recruited people aged roughly 18 to 100 years across about 25 US areas. Which cohort a participant joined came from the clinical history participants gave. Resolution of symptoms, clearance, or two negative PCRs was present in recovered Cohort 3 donors. TCRdb's copy holds only in-frame clones and misses some; the assay was immunoSEQ multiplex PCR. The sample shows over 150,000 clones, approximately 85% of them seen only once.

Input material: PBMCs or T cells enriched from blood (not recorded which). The TCR sequence derives from a man between 35 and 55 years old who had recovered from COVID-19. The rearrangement links TRBV2 to TRBJ1-5; TRBD1 might be the D (6 bases). The CDR3 DNA is TGTGCCAGCAGGATCCGGGACACCAACAATCAGCCCCAGCATTTT. This gives the protein CASRIRDTNNQPQHF.